The rows below give T cell receptor beta chains drawn from one sample of a study of cytomegalovirus exposure and HLA in healthy donors. Sequenced by immunoSEQ multiplex PCR; TCRdb stores in-frame clones only, minus some. The sample lists a few hundred thousand clones; 88% were seen once. Sequenced material: PBMCs. The source of these receptors is a man aged 25-45 years in good health and CMV-seronegative. Both conserved end residues are trimmed from each CDR3.

cdr3_aa	j_call	v_call
ASRSGAEQF	TRBJ2-1	TRBV5-1
ASSLQGAYQETQY	TRBJ2-5	TRBV5-1
ASSFGGREFQETQY	TRBJ2-5	TRBV5-1
ASIGGQYNQPQH	TRBJ1-5	TRBV25-1
ASTQTGTGYGYT	TRBJ1-2	TRBV6-6
ASSLRSGNQPQH	TRBJ1-5	TRBV27
ASSTTGPTNEKLF	TRBJ1-4	TRBV2
ASSYSARDEQY	TRBJ2-7	TRBV27
ASSIAQALNQPQH	TRBJ1-5	TRBV19
ATTWTGGGSYEQY	TRBJ2-7	TRBV6-1
ARSRRRYT	TRBJ1-2	TRBV5-3
ASSRTDSNQPQH	TRBJ1-5	TRBV19
ASSSPRSRAIGNEQF	TRBJ2-1	TRBV13
ASSPGTSGGETQY	TRBJ2-5	TRBV18
SASQGLDNQPQH	TRBJ1-5	TRBV29-1
ASSLGFGGDFTYNSPLH	TRBJ1-6	TRBV7-9
ASRRAGTEAEAF	TRBJ1-1	TRBV7-9
AWSRLQVQGTEAF	TRBJ1-1	TRBV30
ASSESGRREKLF	TRBJ1-4	TRBV6-1
ASSLGGGSYGYT	TRBJ1-2	TRBV5-4
ASSIRGGTNSPLH	TRBJ1-6	TRBV19
SVEEGLRGTKNIQY	TRBJ2-4	TRBV29-1
ASSLGTGNTEAF	TRBJ1-1	TRBV5-1
ASSYDSSYEQY	TRBJ2-7	TRBV7-6
ASSRGIAGEGNTIY	TRBJ1-3	TRBV18